This is a list of T cell receptor beta chains from one sample in a study of blood T cell repertoires in COVID-19. Profiled with immunoSEQ multiplex PCR; TCRdb holds only in-frame clones, not every one. This sample has approximately 270,000 clones; 89% occur once, and the top ten carry roughly 2.3%. Sequencing used peripheral blood. The receptor source for this set is a man aged 45-65 years with acute or convalescent COVID-19. CDR3s include the opening cysteine and the closing phenylalanine or tryptophan. A D gene is named only where the DNA matches it firmly. A row's size may be missing; if present it is once, few, many or a size class.

V gene	J gene	clone size	D gene	CDR3 protein	CDR3 DNA
TRBV11-1	TRBJ1-2	many	.	CASSGGTVYDGYTF	TGTGCCAGCAGCGGGGGGACCGTCTATGATGGCTACACCTTC
TRBV2	TRBJ2-1	.	TRBD2	CASKGRGTYEQFF	TGTGCCAGCAAAGGGCGGGGGACCTATGAGCAGTTCTTC
TRBV2	TRBJ1-2	.	.	CASSGGSFNYGYTF	TGTGCCAGCAGTGGAGGATCTTTTAACTATGGCTACACCTTC
TRBV10-1	TRBJ2-7	.	TRBD2	CASSEAGLAYEQYF	TGCGCCAGCAGTGAGGCGGGACTAGCTTACGAGCAGTACTTC
TRBV19	TRBJ1-4	.	.	CASSGTSLRELFF	TGTGCCAGTAGCGGGACATCGCTGAGGGAACTGTTTTTT
TRBV5-1	TRBJ1-5	once	.	CASSPNRDQPQHF	TGCGCCAGCAGCCCAAACAGGGATCAGCCCCAGCATTTT
TRBV7-6	TRBJ1-3	.	.	CASSLGTQGLSGNTIYF	TGTGCCAGCAGCTTAGGGACTCAGGGACTCTCTGGAAACACCATATATTTT
TRBV5-1	TRBJ2-7	few	.	CASSLQSYEQYF	TGCGCCAGCAGCTTACAGTCCTACGAGCAGTACTTC
TRBV5-1	TRBJ2-1	.	TRBD2	CASSFPRAGGRYNEQFF	TGCGCCAGCAGCTTCCCTCGAGCGGGGGGCCGGTACAATGAGCAGTTCTTC
TRBV7-9	TRBJ2-1	.	TRBD1	CASRSRDRLSNEQFF	TGTGCCAGCAGATCACGGGACAGGCTTAGCAATGAGCAGTTCTTC
TRBV7-9	TRBJ2-7	few	TRBD2	CASSPPLLAGDYEQYF	TGTGCCAGCAGTCCACCCCTTCTAGCGGGGGACTACGAGCAGTACTTC
TRBV4-2	TRBJ1-1	once	.	CASSQAAGLSTEAFF	TGTGCCAGCAGCCAAGCAGCTGGACTGAGCACTGAAGCTTTCTTT
TRBV18	TRBJ1-5	.	.	CASSPPGGVGNQPQHF	TGTGCCAGCTCACCACCGGGAGGGGTTGGCAATCAGCCCCAGCATTTT
TRBV11-1	TRBJ2-7	.	.	CASSLADWNEQYF	TGTGCCAGCAGCTTGGCGGACTGGAACGAGCAGTACTTC
TRBV27	TRBJ2-3	.	.	CASSLDRSTDTQYF	TGTGCCAGCAGTTTAGACAGATCCACAGATACGCAGTATTTT
TRBV2	TRBJ1-6	.	TRBD1	CASSPSKTGAYSPLHF	TGTGCCAGCAGTCCCTCGAAGACAGGGGCTTATTCACCCCTCCACTTT
TRBV11-2	TRBJ2-1	.	.	CASSSTGFRGYNEQFF	TGTGCCAGCAGCTCGACGGGATTCAGGGGATACAATGAGCAGTTCTTC
TRBV7-9	TRBJ2-7	.	TRBD2	CASSYFPGLAGLSSYEQYF	TGTGCCAGCAGCTACTTTCCGGGACTAGCGGGGTTGAGCTCCTACGAGCAGTACTTC
TRBV18	TRBJ1-1	.	.	CASSPGQKEAFF	TGTGCCAGCTCACCGGGACAAAAAGAAGCTTTCTTT
TRBV10-2	TRBJ2-1	few	.	CASSGASAGNEQFF	TGCGCCAGCAGTGGGGCCTCTGCAGGAAATGAGCAGTTCTTC
TRBV6-2/TRBV6-3	TRBJ1-2	.	.	CASSYRGSPIYGYTF	TGTGCCAGCAGTTATCGAGGTTCTCCGATCTATGGCTACACCTTC
TRBV19	TRBJ1-1	.	TRBD1	CASSSDRRAEAFF	TGTGCCAGTAGTTCGGACAGGCGGGCTGAAGCTTTCTTT
TRBV12-3/TRBV12-4	TRBJ1-2	.	.	CASTPDWRFGYTF	TGTGCCAGCACCCCGGACTGGAGGTTTGGCTACACCTTC
TRBV7-9	TRBJ2-3	once	TRBD2	CASSISSGGAATDTQYF	TGTGCCAGCAGCATCTCTAGCGGGGGGGCCGCCACAGATACGCAGTATTTT
TRBV19	TRBJ1-5	.	.	CASADQSFSSQPQHF	TGTGCCAGTGCGGATCAATCTTTTTCGTCCCAGCCCCAGCATTTT
TRBV19	TRBJ1-2	many	.	CASSTQGVGYGYTF	TGTGCCAGTAGTACGCAGGGTGTCGGCTATGGCTACACCTTC
TRBV3-1/TRBV3-2	TRBJ2-5	.	.	CASRAPGNQETQYF	TGTGCCAGCAGAGCGCCAGGGAACCAAGAGACCCAGTACTTC
TRBV5-5	TRBJ1-5	.	.	CASSRQFGQNQPQHF	TGTGCCAGCAGCCGACAGTTCGGCCAAAATCAGCCCCAGCATTTT
TRBV18	TRBJ1-5	.	TRBD1	CASSHLTGVGNQPQHF	TGTGCCAGCTCACACCTGACAGGGGTAGGCAATCAGCCCCAGCATTTT
TRBV18	TRBJ2-7	few	.	CASSMREYEQYF	TGTGCCAGCTCAATGAGGGAGTACGAGCAGTACTTC
TRBV7-3	TRBJ2-5	.	TRBD1	CASSQQGQETQYF	TGTGCCAGCAGCCAACAGGGGCAAGAGACCCAGTACTTC
TRBV6-5	TRBJ2-7	.	.	CASRTTRAGEQYF	TGTGCCAGCAGAACCACCAGGGCAGGCGAGCAGTACTTC
TRBV5-1	TRBJ1-3	.	.	CASSRDSSSGNTIYF	TGCGCCAGCAGCCGTGACAGCAGCTCTGGAAACACCATATATTTT
TRBV10-1	TRBJ1-2	.	.	CASSEGRRNYGYTF	TGCGCCAGCAGTGAGGGCCGCAGAAACTATGGCTACACCTTC
TRBV2	TRBJ2-7	.	.	CASSPLTVVYEQYF	TGTGCCAGCAGCCCCCTGACAGTGGTCTACGAGCAGTACTTC
TRBV27	TRBJ2-7	.	.	CASSSAPYEQYF	TGTGCCAGCAGTTCTGCGCCCTACGAGCAGTACTTC
TRBV15	TRBJ2-1	.	TRBD1	CATSRDRGSYNEQFF	TGTGCCACCAGCAGGGACAGGGGATCCTACAATGAGCAGTTCTTC
TRBV18	TRBJ2-3	.	.	CASSPTSTDTQYF	TGTGCCAGCTCACCAACTAGCACAGATACGCAGTATTTT
TRBV2	TRBJ1-2	.	TRBD1	CASTLGQVADGYTF	TGTGCCAGCACCCTAGGACAGGTCGCCGATGGCTACACCTTC
TRBV18	TRBJ1-1	.	.	CASSPQTGVNTEAFF	TGTGCCAGCTCACCACAGACAGGAGTGAACACTGAAGCTTTCTTT
TRBV6-4	TRBJ1-1	.	.	CASSAGFKTEAFF	TGTGCCAGCAGTGCAGGGTTCAAGACTGAAGCTTTCTTT
TRBV19	TRBJ1-4	.	TRBD1	CASSSQGAQKEKLFF	TGTGCCAGTAGTTCCCAGGGGGCGCAAAAGGAAAAACTGTTTTTT
TRBV4-2	TRBJ2-2	few	TRBD1	CASRQGVGTGELFF	TGTGCCAGTAGACAGGGGGTCGGCACCGGGGAGCTGTTTTTT